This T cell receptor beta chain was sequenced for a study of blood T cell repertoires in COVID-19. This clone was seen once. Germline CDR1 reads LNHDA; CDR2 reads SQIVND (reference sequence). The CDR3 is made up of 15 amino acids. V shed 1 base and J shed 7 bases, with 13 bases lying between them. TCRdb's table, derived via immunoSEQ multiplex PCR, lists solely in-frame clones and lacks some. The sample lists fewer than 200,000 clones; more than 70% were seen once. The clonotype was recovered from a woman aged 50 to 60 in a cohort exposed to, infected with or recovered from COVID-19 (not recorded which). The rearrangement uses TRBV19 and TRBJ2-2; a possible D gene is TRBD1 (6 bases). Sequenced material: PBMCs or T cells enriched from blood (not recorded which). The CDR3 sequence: CASSIGQVRNGELFF. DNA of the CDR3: TGTGCCAGTAGTATAGGACAGGTTCGGAACGGGGAGCTGTTTTTT.